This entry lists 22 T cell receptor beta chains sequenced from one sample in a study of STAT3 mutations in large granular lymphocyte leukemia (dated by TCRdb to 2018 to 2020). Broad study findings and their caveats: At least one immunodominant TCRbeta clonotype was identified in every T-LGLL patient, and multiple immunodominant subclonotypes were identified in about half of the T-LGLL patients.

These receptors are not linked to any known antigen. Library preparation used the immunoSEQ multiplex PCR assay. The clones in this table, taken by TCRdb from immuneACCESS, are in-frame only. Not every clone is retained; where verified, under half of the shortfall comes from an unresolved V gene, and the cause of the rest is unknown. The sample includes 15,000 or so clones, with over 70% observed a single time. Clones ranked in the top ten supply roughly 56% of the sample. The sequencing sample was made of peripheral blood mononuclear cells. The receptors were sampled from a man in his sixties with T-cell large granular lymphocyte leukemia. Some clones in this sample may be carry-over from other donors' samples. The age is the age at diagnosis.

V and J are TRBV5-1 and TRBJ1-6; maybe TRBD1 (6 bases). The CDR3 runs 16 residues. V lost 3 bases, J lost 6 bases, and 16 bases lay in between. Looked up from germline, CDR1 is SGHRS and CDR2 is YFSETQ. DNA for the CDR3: TGCGCCAGCAGCTCACTCACGGGGGCAGCTAATTCACCCCTCCACTTT. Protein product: CASSSLTGAANSPLHF.

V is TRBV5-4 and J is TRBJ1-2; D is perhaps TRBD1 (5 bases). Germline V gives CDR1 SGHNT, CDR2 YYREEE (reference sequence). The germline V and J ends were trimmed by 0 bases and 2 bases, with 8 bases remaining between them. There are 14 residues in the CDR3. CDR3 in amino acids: CASSLVQDNYGYTF. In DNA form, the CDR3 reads TGTGCCAGCAGCTTGGTACAGGACAACTATGGCTACACCTTC.

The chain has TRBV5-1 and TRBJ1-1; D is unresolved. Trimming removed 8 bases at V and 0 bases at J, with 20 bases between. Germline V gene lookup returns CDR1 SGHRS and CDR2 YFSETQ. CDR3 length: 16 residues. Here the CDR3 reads CARVRISSVMNTEAFF. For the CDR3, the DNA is TGCGCCAGAGTCAGGATAAGTAGTGTGATGAACACTGAAGCTTTCTTT.

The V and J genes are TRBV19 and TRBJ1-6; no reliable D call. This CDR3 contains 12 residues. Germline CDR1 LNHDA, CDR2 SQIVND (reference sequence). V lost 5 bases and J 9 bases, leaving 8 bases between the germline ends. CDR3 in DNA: TGTGCCAGTAGTCCTTTTGGTTCACCCCTCCACTTT. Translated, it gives CASSPFGSPLHF.

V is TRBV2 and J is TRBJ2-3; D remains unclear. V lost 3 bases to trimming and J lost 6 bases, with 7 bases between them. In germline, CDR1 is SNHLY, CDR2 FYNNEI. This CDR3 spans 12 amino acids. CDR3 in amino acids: CASSESDDTQYF. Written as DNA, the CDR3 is TGTGCCAGCAGTGAGTCGGACGATACGCAGTATTTT.

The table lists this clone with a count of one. The CDR3 region has the DNA TGTGCCAGCAGCTTTGGGCGGGGGAGGACTGAAGCTTTCTTT. This translates into CASSFGRGRTEAFF. The chain recombines TRBV5-5 with TRBJ1-1, with a weak D call TRBD1 (5 bases). Germline assignment: CDR1 SGHKS and CDR2 YYEKEE (reference sequence). Between the trimmed V and J ends, which lost 2 bases and 5 bases, there was a span of 13 bases. The length of the CDR3 is 14 residues.

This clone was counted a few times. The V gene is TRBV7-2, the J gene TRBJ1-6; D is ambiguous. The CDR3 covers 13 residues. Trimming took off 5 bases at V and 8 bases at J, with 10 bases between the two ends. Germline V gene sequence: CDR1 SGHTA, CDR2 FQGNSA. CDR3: CASSPQRDSPLHF. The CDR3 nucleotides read TGTGCCAGCAGCCCCCAGCGGGATTCACCCCTCCACTTT.

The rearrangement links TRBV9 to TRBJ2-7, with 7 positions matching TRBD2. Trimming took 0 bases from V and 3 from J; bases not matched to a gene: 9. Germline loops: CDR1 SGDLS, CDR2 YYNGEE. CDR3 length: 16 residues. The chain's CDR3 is CASSVAGASGFYEQYF. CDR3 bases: TGTGCCAGCAGCGTAGCTGGGGCTAGCGGATTCTACGAGCAGTACTTC.

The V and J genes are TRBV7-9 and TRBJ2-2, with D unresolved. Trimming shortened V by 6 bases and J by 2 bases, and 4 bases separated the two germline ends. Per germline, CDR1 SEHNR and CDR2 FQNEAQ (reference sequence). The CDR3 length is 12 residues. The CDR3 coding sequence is TGTGCCAGCAGTTTCAACACCGGGGAGCTGTTTTTT. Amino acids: CASSFNTGELFF.

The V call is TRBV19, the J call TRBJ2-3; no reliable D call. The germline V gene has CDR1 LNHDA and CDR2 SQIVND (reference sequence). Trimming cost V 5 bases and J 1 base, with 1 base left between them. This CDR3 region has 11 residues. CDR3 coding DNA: TGTGCCAGTAGTCGCACAGATACGCAGTATTTT. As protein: CASSRTDTQYF.

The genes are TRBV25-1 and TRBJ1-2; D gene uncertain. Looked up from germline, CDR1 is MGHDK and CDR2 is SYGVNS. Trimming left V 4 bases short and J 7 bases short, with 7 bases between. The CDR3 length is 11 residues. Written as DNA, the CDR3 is TGTGCCAGCAGTGGGCTCGGTGGCTACACCTTC. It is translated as CASSGLGGYTF.

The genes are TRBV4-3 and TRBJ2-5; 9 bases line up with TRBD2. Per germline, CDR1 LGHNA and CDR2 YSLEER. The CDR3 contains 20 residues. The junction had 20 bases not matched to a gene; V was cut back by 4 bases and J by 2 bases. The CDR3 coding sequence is TGCGCCAGCAGCCCCCAGCGAATGGGGGGAGGCGGGAGGGGTCAAGAGACCCAGTACTTC. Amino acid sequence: CASSPQRMGGGGRGQETQYF.

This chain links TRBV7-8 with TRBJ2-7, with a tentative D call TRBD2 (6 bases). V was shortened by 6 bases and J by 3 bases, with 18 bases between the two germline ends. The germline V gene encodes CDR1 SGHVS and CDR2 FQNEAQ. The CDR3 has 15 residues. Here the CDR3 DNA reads TGTGCCAGCAGTGGTCCCCTCCTGGACTACTACGAGCAGTACTTC. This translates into CASSGPLLDYYEQYF.

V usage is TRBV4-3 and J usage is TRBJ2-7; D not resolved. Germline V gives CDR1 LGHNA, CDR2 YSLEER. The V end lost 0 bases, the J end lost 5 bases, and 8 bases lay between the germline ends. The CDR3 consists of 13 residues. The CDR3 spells CASSQDRRDEQYF. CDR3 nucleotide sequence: TGCGCCAGCAGCCAAGATCGGCGCGACGAGCAGTACTTC.

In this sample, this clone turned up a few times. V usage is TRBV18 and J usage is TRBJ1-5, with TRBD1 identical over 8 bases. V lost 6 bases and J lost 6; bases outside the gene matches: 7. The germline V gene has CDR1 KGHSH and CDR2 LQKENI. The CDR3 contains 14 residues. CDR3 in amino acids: CASSSDRGGQPQHF. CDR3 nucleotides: TGTGCCAGCTCCTCCGACAGGGGAGGTCAGCCCCAGCATTTT. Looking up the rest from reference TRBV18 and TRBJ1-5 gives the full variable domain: NAGVMQNPRHLVRRRGQEARLRCSPMKGHSHVYWYRQLPEEGLKFMVYLQKENIIDESGMPKERFSAEFPKEGPSILRIQQVVRGDSAAYFCASSSDRGGQPQHFGDGTRLSIL.

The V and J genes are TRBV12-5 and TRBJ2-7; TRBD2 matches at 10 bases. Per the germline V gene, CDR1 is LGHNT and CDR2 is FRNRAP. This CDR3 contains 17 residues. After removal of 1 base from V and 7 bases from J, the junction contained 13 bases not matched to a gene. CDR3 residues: CASGLATSGTTGVEQYF. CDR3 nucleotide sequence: TGTGCTAGTGGTTTGGCCACTAGCGGGACTACTGGGGTGGAGCAGTACTTC.

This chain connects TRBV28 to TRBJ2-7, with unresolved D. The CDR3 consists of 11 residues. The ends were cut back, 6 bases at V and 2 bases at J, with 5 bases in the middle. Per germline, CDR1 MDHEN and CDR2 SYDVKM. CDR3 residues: CASRTTYEQYF. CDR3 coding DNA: TGTGCCAGCAGGACGACCTACGAGCAGTACTTC.

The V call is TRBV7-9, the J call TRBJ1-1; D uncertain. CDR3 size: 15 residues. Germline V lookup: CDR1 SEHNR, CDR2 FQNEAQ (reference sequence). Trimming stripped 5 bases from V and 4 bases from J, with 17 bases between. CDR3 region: CASSRESSFGTEAFF. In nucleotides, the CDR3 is TGTGCCAGCAGCCGAGAATCCTCATTCGGCACTGAAGCTTTCTTT.

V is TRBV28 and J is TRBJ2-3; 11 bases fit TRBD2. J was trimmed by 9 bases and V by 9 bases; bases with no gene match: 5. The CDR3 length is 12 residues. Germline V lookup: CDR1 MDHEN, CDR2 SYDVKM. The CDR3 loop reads CASGTSGTTQYF. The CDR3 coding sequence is TGTGCCAGTGGGACTAGCGGTACAACGCAGTATTTT.

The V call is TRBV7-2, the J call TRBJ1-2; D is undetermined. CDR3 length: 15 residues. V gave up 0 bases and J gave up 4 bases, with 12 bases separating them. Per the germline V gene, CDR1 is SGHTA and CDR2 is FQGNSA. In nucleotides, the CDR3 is TGTGCCAGCAGCTTAGCGCGGAGGCAGAGCTATGGCTACACCTTC. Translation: CASSLARRQSYGYTF. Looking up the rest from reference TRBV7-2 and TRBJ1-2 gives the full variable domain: GAGVSQSPSNKVTEKGKDVELRCDPISGHTALYWYRQSLGQGLEFLIYFQGNSAPDKSGLPSDRFSAERTGGSVSTLTIQRTQQEDSAVYLCASSLARRQSYGYTFGSGTRLTVV.

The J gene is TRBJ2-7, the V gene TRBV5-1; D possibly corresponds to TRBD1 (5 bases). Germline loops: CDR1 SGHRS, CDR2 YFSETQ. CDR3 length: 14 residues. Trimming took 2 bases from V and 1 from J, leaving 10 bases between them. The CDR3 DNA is TGCGCCAGCAGCTTAGAGGACACATCCTACGAGCAGTACTTC. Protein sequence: CASSLEDTSYEQYF.

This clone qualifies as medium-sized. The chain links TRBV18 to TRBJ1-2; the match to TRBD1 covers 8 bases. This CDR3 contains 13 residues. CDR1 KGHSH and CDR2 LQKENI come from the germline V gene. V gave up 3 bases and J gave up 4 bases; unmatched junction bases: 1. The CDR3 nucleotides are TGTGCCAGCTCACCCGACAGGGGCTATGGCTACACCTTC. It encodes CASSPDRGYGYTF.